The 17 T cell receptor beta chains reported below all come from one sample, sequenced in a study of cytomegalovirus exposure and HLA in healthy donors (dated by TCRdb to 2016 to 2017). The library came from the immunoSEQ multiplex PCR assay. For the multiplex PCR, a mixture combining 60 forward primers for TCR Vbeta segments and 13 reverse primers for TCR Jbeta segments was used. The immuneACCESS repertoire file appears here via TCRdb, limited to in-frame rearrangements. These files lack a portion of the clones; in checked studies, under half of the deficit traces to unresolved V genes, and the cause of the others is not known. Recorded for this sample are over 95,000 clones; 77% of them occurred a single time. The ten top clones hold approximately 8% of the sample. The material sequenced was PBMCs. These TCRs come from a female donor in good health and CMV-seronegative.

V usage is TRBV2 and J usage is TRBJ2-1; 7 positions agree with TRBD1. The CDR3 spans 15 residues. J gave up 8 bases and V 5 bases, and 12 bases lay outside the gene matches. Germline loops: CDR1 SNHLY, CDR2 FYNNEI. CDR3 nucleotides: TGTGCCAGCAGTCCCCACCTTGACAGGGCAGATGAGCAGTTCTTC. Amino acids: CASSPHLDRADEQFF.

This sequence joins TRBV27 and TRBJ1-6, with 9 bases identical to TRBD1. Germline V lookup: CDR1 MNHEY, CDR2 SMNVEV (reference sequence). V shed 0 bases, J shed 15 bases, and the junction held 6 bases outside the gene matches. There are 14 residues in the CDR3. The chain's CDR3 is CASSLSGDRGDLHF. As DNA, the CDR3 is TGTGCCAGCAGTTTATCGGGAGACAGGGGGGACCTCCACTTT.

The genes are TRBV5-1 and TRBJ2-3, with 7 bases identical to TRBD2. The CDR3 totals 15 residues. Looked up from germline, CDR1 is SGHRS and CDR2 is YFSETQ. V lost 0 bases to trimming and J lost 1 base; unmatched junction nucleotides: 2. CDR3 region: CASSLGEGRTDTQYF. CDR3 coding DNA: TGCGCCAGCAGCTTGGGGGAGGGACGCACAGATACGCAGTATTTT.

The rearrangement links TRBV6-1 to TRBJ2-1; TRBD2 matches 15 bases. The J segment lost 4 bases and the V segment lost 4 bases, leaving 8 bases of the junction unmatched. The CDR3 covers 18 residues. Germline loops: CDR1 MNHNS, CDR2 SASEGT. The CDR3, as DNA: TGTGCCAGCAGTGGGACTAGCGGGGGGGCCCCCATGTACAATGAGCAGTTCTTC. This sequence encodes CASSGTSGGAPMYNEQFF.

Comments on this clone: At one end the junction does not follow the germline gene, possibly because of a read error. This chain joins TRBV30 and TRBJ2-3, with a tentative D call TRBD1 (6 bases). The CDR3 is 11 amino acids. Germline V gene sequence: CDR1 GTSNPN, CDR2 SVGIG (reference sequence). The CDR3 coding sequence is TGTGCCTGGAGTGGCAGGGGAGAGGCCCACTTT. Residues: CAWSGRGEAHF.

The V and J genes are TRBV6-5 and TRBJ1-5; D is ambiguous. With 2 bases removed from V and 0 bases from J, the gap between germline ends came to 5 bases. Germline CDR1 reads MNHEY; CDR2 reads SVGAGI. CDR3 length: 14 amino acids. The CDR3 DNA is TGTGCCAGCAGTTACGCCAGTAGCAATCAGCCCCAGCATTTT. It codes for CASSYASSNQPQHF.

Only a few counts were recorded for this clone. This rearrangement joins TRBV7-6 to TRBJ2-3; D is ambiguous. The CDR3 runs to 12 residues. The V and J ends lost 5 bases and 4 bases respectively, with 7 bases between them. Germline lookup yields CDR1 SGHVS and CDR2 FNYEAQ. The CDR3, as DNA: TGTGCCAGCAGCCGTGCGGCAGATACGCAGTATTTT. This encodes CASSRAADTQYF.

This clone has just one count. This sequence joins TRBV7-9 and TRBJ1-1, with D maybe TRBD1 (5 bases). CDR1 SEHNR and CDR2 FQNEAQ come from the germline V gene (reference sequence). The CDR3 spans 15 residues. The V gene lost 1 base and the J gene lost 1 base, with 10 bases spanning the gap. The CDR3 nucleotides read TGTGCCAGCAGCTTAGTGCGGGGGGGGAACACTGAAGCTTTCTTT. Translated, it gives CASSLVRGGNTEAFF.

The chain has TRBV11-2 and TRBJ2-3; D uncertain. The V and J ends lost 0 bases and 6 bases respectively, with 4 bases between them. The CDR3 runs to 12 residues. Germline V CDR1 and CDR2: SGHAT, FQNNGV. CDR3 protein: CASSLDRDTQYF. The DNA of the CDR3 is TGTGCCAGCAGCTTAGATCGGGATACGCAGTATTTT.

The V call is TRBV5-1, the J call TRBJ2-7; TRBD2 matches at 8 bases. V trimming: 7 bases; J trimming: 5 bases; junction bases outside the gene matches: 11. The CDR3 spans 14 residues. Germline V CDR1 and CDR2: SGHRS, YFSETQ. CDR3 loop: CASSLAGRRDEQYF. CDR3 in DNA: TGCGCCAGCTCTCTAGCGGGCCGGCGGGACGAGCAGTACTTC.

This rearrangement joins TRBV27 to TRBJ2-1, with 12 nucleotides matching TRBD2. Losses at the gene ends were 6 bases for V and 9 bases for J; bases not matched to a gene: 9. Per the germline V gene, CDR1 is MNHEY and CDR2 is SMNVEV (reference sequence). The CDR3 is made up of 15 amino acids. CDR3 in DNA: TGTGCCAGCAGCAACCCTAGCGGGAGGGCCGTTGAGCAGTTCTTC. Its translation is CASSNPSGRAVEQFF.

The genes are TRBV5-1 and TRBJ1-6; TRBD1 is a possible D gene (6 bases). V lost 3 bases, J lost 5 bases, and 9 bases lay in between. Germline assignment: CDR1 SGHRS and CDR2 YFSETQ. This CDR3 region has 14 residues. DNA of the CDR3: TGCGCCAGCAGCTCGACAGGAGATAATTCACCCCTCCACTTT. This translates into CASSSTGDNSPLHF.

This chain uses TRBV12-5 with TRBJ1-1, with D possibly being TRBD1 (6 bases). The V gene's germline CDR1 is LGHNT and CDR2 FRNRAP. V dropped 6 bases and J dropped 5 bases, with 16 bases sitting between them. This CDR3 spans 14 amino acids. CDR3: CASGPGTGRTEAFF. DNA for the CDR3: TGTGCTAGTGGCCCTGGAACAGGGCGGACTGAAGCTTTCTTT.

The V gene is TRBV6-5, the J gene TRBJ2-1, with 13 bases matching TRBD2. The CDR3 is 15 amino acids. From germline, CDR1 is MNHEY and CDR2 SVGAGI. J lost 8 bases, V lost 6 bases, and 7 bases had no gene match. The CDR3 sequence: CASRELAGGPYEQFF. The CDR3 DNA reads as TGTGCCAGCAGAGAACTAGCGGGGGGGCCGTATGAGCAGTTCTTC.

This clone was seen a handful of times. Different DNA sequences within this sample yield the same CDR3. This rearrangement joins TRBV18 to TRBJ1-1; no firm D call. The V and J ends lost 6 bases and 1 base respectively, with 9 bases between them. CDR3 size: 13 residues. The germline CDR1 and CDR2 sequences are KGHSH and LQKENI. As DNA, the CDR3 is TGTGCCAGCTCGCCGAACAGGAACACTGAAGCTTTCTTT. Its translation: CASSPNRNTEAFF.

The chain joins TRBV29-1 to TRBJ2-3, with D tentatively TRBD1 (6 bases). Per germline, CDR1 SQVTM and CDR2 ANQGSEA. The CDR3 spans 14 residues. Trimming stripped 3 bases from V and 3 bases from J, with 13 bases between. This CDR3 is CSVDNRVRTDTQYF. Written as DNA, the CDR3 is TGCAGCGTTGACAACAGGGTAAGGACAGATACGCAGTATTTT.

The chain recombines TRBV5-1 with TRBJ1-2; 9 bases agree with TRBD1. After removal of 4 bases from V and 4 bases from J, the junction contained 17 bases not matched to a gene. Germline V lookup: CDR1 SGHRS, CDR2 YFSETQ. CDR3 length: 18 amino acids. The DNA for the CDR3 is TGCGCCAGCAGCGAGGGTTCACTCGGGACAGGGAGTGGCTATGGCTACACCTTC. Translation gives CASSEGSLGTGSGYGYTF.